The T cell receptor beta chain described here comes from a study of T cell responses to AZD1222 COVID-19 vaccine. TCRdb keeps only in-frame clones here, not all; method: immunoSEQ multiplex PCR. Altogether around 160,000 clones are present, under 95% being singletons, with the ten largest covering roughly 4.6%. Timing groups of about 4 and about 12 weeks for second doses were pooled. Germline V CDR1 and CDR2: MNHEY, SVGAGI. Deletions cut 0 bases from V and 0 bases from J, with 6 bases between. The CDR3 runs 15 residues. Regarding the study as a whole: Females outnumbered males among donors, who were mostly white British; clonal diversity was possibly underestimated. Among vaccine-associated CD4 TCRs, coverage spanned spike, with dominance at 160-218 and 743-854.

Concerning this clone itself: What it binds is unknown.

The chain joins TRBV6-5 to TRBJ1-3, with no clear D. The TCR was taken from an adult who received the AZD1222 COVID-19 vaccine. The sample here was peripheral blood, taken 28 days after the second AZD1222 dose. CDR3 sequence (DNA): TGTGCCAGCAGTTACTCCTGGTCCTCTGGAAACACCATATATTTT. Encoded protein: CASSYSWSSGNTIYF.